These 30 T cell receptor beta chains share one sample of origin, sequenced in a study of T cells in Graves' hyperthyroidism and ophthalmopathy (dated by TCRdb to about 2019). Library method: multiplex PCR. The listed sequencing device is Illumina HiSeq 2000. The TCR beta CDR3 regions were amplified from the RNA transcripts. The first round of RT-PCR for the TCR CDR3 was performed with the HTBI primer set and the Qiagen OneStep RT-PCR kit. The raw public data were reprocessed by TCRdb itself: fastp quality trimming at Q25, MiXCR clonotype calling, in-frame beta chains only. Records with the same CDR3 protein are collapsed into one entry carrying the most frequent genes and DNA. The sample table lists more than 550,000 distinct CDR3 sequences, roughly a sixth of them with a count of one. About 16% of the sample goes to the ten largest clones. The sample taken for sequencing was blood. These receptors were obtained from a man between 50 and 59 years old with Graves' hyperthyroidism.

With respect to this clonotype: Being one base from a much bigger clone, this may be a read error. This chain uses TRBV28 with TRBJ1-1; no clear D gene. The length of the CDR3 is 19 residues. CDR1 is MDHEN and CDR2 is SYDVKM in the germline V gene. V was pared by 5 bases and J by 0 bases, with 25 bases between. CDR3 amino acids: CASSPPISLYKWVNTEAFF. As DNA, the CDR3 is TGTGCCAGCAGTCCCCCAATTTCCCTTTATAAGTGGGTGAACACTGAAGCTTTCTTT. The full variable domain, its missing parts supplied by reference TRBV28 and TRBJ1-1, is DVKVTQSSRYLVKRTGEKVFLECVQDMDHENMFWYRQDPGLGLRLIYFSYDVKMKEKGDIPEGYSVSREKKERFSLILESASTNQTSMYLCASSPPISLYKWVNTEAFFGQGTRLTVV.

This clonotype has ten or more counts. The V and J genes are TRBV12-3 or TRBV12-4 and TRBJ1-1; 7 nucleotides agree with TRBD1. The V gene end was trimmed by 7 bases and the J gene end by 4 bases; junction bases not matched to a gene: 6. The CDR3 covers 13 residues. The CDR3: CASTATGITEAFF. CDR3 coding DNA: TGTGCCAGCACAGCGACAGGGATCACTGAAGCTTTCTTT.

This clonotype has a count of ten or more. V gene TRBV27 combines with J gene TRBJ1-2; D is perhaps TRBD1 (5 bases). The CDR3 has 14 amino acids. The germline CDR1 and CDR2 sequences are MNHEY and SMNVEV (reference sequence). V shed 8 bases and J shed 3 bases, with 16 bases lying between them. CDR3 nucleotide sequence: TGTGCCAGCGGGATAGAGGGGCAGTACTATGGCTACACCTTC. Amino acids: CASGIEGQYYGYTF.

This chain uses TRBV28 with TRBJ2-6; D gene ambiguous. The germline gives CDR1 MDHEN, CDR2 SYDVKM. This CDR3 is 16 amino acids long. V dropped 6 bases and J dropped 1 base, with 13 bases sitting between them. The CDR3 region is CASSTPHTSGANVLTF. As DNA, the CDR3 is TGTGCCAGCAGCACCCCGCATACGTCTGGGGCCAACGTCCTGACTTTC.

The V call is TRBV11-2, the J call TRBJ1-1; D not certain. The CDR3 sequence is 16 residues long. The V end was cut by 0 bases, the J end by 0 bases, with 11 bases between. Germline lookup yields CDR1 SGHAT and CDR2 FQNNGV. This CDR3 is CASSLDTPGMNTEAFF. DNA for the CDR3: TGTGCCAGCAGCTTAGACACCCCCGGAATGAACACTGAAGCTTTCTTT. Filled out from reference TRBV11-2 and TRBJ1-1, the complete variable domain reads EAGVAQSPRYKIIEKRQSVAFWCNPISGHATLYWYQQILGQGPKLLIQFQNNGVVDDSQLPKDRFSAERLKGVDSTLKIQPAKLEDSAVYLCASSLDTPGMNTEAFFGQGTRLTVV.

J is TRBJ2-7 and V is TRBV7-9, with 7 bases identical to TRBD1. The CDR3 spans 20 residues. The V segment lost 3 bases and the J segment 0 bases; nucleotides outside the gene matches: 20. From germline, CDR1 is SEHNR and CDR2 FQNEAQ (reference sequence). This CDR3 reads CASSFPISPRQGTISYEQYF. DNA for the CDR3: TGTGCCAGCAGCTTCCCAATCTCCCCACGACAGGGTACGATCTCCTACGAGCAGTACTTC.

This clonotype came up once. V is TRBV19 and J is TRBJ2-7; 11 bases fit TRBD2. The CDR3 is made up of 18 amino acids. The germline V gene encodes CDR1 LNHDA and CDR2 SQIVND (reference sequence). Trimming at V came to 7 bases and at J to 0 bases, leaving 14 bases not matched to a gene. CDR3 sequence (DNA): TGTGCCAGTACCCGAGCCGTTAGCGGGAGGGCCGGCTCCTACGAGCAGTACTTC. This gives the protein CASTRAVSGRAGSYEQYF.

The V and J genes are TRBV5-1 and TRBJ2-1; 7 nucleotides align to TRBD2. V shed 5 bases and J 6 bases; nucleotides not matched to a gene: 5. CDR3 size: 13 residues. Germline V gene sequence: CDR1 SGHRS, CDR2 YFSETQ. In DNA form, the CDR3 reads TGCGCCAGCAGTTGGACGGGGGGCAATGAGCAGTTCTTC. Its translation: CASSWTGGNEQFF.

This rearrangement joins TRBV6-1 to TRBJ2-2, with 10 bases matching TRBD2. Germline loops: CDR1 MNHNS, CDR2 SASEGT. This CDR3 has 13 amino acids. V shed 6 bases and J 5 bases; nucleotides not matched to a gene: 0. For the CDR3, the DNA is TGTGCCAGCAGGACTAGCGGGACCGGGGAGCTGTTTTTT. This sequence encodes CASRTSGTGELFF.

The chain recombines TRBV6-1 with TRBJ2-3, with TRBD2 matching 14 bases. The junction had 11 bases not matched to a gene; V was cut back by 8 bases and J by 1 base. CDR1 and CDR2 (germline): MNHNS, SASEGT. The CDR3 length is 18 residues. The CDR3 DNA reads TGTGCCAGCTTTTCAGGGACTAGCGGGAGAAGAGGCACAGATACGCAGTATTTT. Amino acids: CASFSGTSGRRGTDTQYF.

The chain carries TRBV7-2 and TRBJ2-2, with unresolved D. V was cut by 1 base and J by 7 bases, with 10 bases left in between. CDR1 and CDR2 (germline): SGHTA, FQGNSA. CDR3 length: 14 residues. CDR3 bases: TGTGCCAGCAGCTTAGAAGGGAAACGCGGGGAGCTGTTTTTT. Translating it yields CASSLEGKRGELFF.

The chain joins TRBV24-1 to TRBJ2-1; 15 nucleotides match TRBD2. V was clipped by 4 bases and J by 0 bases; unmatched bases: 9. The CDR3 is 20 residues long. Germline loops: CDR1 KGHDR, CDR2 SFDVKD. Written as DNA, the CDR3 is TGTGCCACCAGTGAGCCGGGACTAGCGGGAGGTGGGCTCTCCTACAATGAGCAGTTCTTC. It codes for CATSEPGLAGGGLSYNEQFF.

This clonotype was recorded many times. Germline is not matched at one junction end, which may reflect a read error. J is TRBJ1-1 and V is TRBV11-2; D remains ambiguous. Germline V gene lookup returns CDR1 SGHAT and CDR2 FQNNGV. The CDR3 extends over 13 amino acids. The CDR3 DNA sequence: TGTGCCAGCAGTTTAGAGAGGAACACTGAAGCTTTCTTT. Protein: CASSLERNTEAFF.

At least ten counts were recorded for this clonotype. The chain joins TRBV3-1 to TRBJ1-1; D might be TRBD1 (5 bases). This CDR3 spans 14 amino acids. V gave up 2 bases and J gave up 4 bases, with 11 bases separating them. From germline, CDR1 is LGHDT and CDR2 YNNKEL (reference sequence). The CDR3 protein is CASSQIAGGTEAFF. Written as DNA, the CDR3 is TGTGCCAGCAGCCAAATTGCGGGGGGCACTGAAGCTTTCTTT.

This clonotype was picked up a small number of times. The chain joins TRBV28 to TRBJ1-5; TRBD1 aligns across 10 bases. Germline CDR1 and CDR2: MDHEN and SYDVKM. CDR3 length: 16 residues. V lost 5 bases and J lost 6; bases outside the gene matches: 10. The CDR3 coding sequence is TGTGCCAGCAGTCCGTCGGGACAGGGGCCTGGTCAGCCCCAGCATTTT. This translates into CASSPSGQGPGQPQHF. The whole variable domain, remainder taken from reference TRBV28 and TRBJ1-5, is DVKVTQSSRYLVKRTGEKVFLECVQDMDHENMFWYRQDPGLGLRLIYFSYDVKMKEKGDIPEGYSVSREKKERFSLILESASTNQTSMYLCASSPSGQGPGQPQHFGDGTRLSIL.

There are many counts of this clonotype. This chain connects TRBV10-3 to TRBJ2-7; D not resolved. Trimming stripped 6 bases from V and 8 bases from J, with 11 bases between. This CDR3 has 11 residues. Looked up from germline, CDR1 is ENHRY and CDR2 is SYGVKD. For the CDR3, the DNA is TGTGCCATCAGGTCCGGCATACAGCAGTACTTC. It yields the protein CAIRSGIQQYF.

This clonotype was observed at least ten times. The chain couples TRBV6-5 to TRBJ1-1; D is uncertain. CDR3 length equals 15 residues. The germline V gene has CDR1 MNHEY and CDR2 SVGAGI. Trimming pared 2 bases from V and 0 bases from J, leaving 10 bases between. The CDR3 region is CASSYQLTLNTEAFF. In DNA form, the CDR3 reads TGTGCCAGCAGTTACCAACTGACACTGAACACTGAAGCTTTCTTT.

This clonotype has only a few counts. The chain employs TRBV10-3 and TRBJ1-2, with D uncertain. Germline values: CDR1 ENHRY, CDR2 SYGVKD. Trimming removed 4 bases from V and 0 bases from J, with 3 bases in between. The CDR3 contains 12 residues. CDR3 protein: CAISVANYGYTF. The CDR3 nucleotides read TGTGCCATCAGTGTAGCTAACTATGGCTACACCTTC.

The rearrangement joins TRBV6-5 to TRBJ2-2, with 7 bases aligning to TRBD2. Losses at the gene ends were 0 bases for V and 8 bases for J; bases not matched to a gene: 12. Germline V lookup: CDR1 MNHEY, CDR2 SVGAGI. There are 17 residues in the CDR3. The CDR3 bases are TGTGCCAGCAGTTACTCGCCTAAAACTAGCGCAGTAGGGGAGCTGTTTTTT. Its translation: CASSYSPKTSAVGELFF.

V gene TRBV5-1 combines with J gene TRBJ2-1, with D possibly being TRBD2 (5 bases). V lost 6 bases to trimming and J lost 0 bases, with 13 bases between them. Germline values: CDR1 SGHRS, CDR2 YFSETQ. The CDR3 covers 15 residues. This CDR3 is CASTFLAGSYNEQFF. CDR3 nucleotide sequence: TGCGCCAGCACCTTTCTCGCGGGCTCCTACAATGAGCAGTTCTTC.

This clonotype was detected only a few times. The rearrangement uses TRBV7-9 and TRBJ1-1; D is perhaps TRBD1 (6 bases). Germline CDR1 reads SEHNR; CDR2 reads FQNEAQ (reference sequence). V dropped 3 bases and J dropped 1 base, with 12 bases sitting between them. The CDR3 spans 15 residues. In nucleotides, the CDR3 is TGTGCCAGCAGCTTCCCCCGGGGGGCGAACACTGAAGCTTTCTTT. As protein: CASSFPRGANTEAFF.

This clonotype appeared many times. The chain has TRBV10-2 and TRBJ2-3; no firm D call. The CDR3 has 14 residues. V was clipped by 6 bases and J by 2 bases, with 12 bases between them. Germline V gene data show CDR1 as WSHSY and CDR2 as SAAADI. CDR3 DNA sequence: TGCGCCAGCAGACCCCCCGGAGCCACAGATACGCAGTATTTT. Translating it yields CASRPPGATDTQYF.

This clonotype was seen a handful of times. The CDR3 DNA is TGTGCCAGCAGTTTGACTAGCGGGGATGGTGGGCAGTTCTTC. This translates into CASSLTSGDGGQFF. J is TRBJ2-1 and V is TRBV2; 11 nucleotides agree with TRBD2. With V trimmed by 5 bases and J by 12 bases, 9 bases remained unmatched. The germline V gene has CDR1 SNHLY and CDR2 FYNNEI. CDR3 length equals 14 residues.

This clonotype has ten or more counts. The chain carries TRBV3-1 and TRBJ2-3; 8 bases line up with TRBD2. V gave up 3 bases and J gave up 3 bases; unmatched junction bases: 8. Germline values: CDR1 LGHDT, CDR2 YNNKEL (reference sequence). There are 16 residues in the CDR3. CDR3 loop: CASSQFSGTRTDTQYF. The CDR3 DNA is TGTGCCAGCAGCCAGTTTAGCGGGACTCGAACAGATACGCAGTATTTT.

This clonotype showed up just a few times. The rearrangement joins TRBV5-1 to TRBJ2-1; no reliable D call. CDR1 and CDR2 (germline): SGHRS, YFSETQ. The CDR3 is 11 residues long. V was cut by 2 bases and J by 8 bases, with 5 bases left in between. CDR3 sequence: CASSLNYEQFF. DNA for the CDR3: TGCGCCAGCAGCTTAAATTATGAGCAGTTCTTC.

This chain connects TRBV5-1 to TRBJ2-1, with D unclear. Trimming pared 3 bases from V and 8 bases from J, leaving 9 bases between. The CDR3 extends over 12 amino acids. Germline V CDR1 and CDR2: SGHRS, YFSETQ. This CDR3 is CASSSPFDEQFF. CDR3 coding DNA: TGCGCCAGCAGCTCCCCGTTCGATGAGCAGTTCTTC.

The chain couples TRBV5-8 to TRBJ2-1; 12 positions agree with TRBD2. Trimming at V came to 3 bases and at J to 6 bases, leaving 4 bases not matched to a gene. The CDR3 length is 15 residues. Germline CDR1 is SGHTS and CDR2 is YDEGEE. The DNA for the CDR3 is TGTGCCAGCAGCTACGGACTAGCGGGATCCAATGAGCAGTTCTTC. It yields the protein CASSYGLAGSNEQFF.

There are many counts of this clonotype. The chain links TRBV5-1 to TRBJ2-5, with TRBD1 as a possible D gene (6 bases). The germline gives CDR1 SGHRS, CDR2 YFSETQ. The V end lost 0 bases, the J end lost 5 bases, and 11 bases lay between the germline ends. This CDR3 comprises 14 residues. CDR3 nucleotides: TGCGCCAGCAGCTTGGTTCAGGGGACGGAGACCCAGTACTTC. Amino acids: CASSLVQGTETQYF.

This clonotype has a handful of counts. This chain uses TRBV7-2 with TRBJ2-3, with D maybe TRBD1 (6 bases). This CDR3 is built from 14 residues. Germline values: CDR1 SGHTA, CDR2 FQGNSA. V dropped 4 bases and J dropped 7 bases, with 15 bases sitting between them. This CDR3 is CASSYAGTLYTQYF. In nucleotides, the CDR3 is TGTGCCAGCAGCTATGCCGGGACACTCTATACGCAGTATTTT.

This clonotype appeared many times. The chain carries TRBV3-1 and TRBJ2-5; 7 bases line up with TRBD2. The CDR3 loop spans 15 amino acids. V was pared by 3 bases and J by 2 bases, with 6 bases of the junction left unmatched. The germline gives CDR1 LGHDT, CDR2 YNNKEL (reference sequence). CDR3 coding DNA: TGTGCCAGCAGCCAGCGAGGACTAGTTCAAGAGACCCAGTACTTC. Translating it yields CASSQRGLVQETQYF.